Sequencing of this T cell receptor beta chain was carried out in a study of regulatory T cells in long-lasting Graves disease. About the research overall: It was over 5 years of antithyroid drugs, with positive TSH receptor antibodies, that meant persistent Graves' disease.

CDR3 length: 13 residues. V gave up 5 bases and J gave up 6 bases; unmatched junction bases: 8. The V gene's germline CDR1 is GTSNPN and CDR2 SVGIG (reference sequence). Findings of the study overall: The study found TRBV28, TRBJ1-2 and TRBJ2-5 favored in persistent disease. Less diverse TCR repertoires were seen in persistent Graves' patients than in newly diagnosed ones.

Stated time point: persistent/refractory GD, antithyroid drugs over 5 years with positive TRAb. The TCR library was made from RNA extracted from PBMCs. Building the TCR beta libraries relied on iRepertoire HTBI primers, and CDR3 regions underwent Arm-PCR. One entry per CDR3 protein results from TCRdb running MiXCR on the multiplex PCR reads. Of around 450,000 distinct CDR3 sequences in the sample, roughly 21% were seen once. A few counts support this clonotype. Its specificity is not known. The receptor comes from a female donor with Graves disease. The specimen comprised peripheral blood mononuclear cells (PBMCs), sampled when the disease was refractory, from a patient treated with antithyroid drugs. This chain joins TRBV30 and TRBJ1-2, with 8 bases identical to TRBD1. Written as DNA, the CDR3 is TGTGCCTGGGGACGTGAGGGACAGGATGGCTACACCTTC. This encodes CAWGREGQDGYTF.